A single sample gave rise to the 31 T cell receptor beta chains below, sequenced in a study of technical replicates of blood from a handful of donors (dated by TCRdb to about 2017). The library was produced with the immunoSEQ multiplex PCR assay. TCRdb took over this immuneACCESS table, retaining in-frame rearrangements with V and J assigned. Such tables are incomplete; in checked studies, under half of the missing clones stem from an unresolved V gene, and the remainder is unexplained. For this sample the table gives 75,000 to 95,000 clones, of which just over 90% were detected only once. Of the sample, approximately 0.3% is held by the ten largest clones. The specimen sequenced was T cells isolated from PBMCs. The source is a human donor in good health.

This clone was seen a single time. The V gene is TRBV5-5, the J gene TRBJ1-1; no firm D call. The CDR3 totals 15 residues. Trimming stripped 0 bases from V and 0 bases from J, with 9 bases between. Germline CDR1 and CDR2: SGHKS and YYEKEE (reference sequence). Written as DNA, the CDR3 is TGTGCCAGCAGCTTGGCCAGAACGATGAACACTGAAGCTTTCTTT. Its translation is CASSLARTMNTEAFF.

The V and J genes are TRBV27 and TRBJ2-1; D remains unclear. V gave up 6 bases and J gave up 7 bases, with 7 bases separating them. CDR3 length: 11 amino acids. The V gene's germline CDR1 is MNHEY and CDR2 SMNVEV (reference sequence). CDR3 region: CASRQLNEQFF. CDR3 nucleotides: TGTGCCAGCAGACAGTTAAATGAGCAGTTCTTC.

The rearrangement joins TRBV7-6 to TRBJ2-7; 7 nucleotides align to TRBD1. CDR1 and CDR2 from the germline V gene are SGHVS and FNYEAQ. The CDR3 totals 14 residues. Trimming took 4 bases from V and 3 from J; bases not matched to a gene: 6. The CDR3 sequence is CASSSWTGDYEQYF. Here the CDR3 DNA reads TGTGCCAGCAGCTCCTGGACAGGAGACTACGAGCAGTACTTC.

The V call is TRBV4-1, the J call TRBJ1-4; 9 positions agree with TRBD1. The germline V gene encodes CDR1 MGHRA and CDR2 YSYEKL. V lost 3 bases to trimming and J lost 3 bases; unmatched junction nucleotides: 5. The CDR3 is made up of 16 amino acids. CDR3 residues: CASSHVQGAANEKLFF. CDR3 DNA: TGCGCCAGCAGCCATGTACAGGGGGCGGCTAATGAAAAACTGTTTTTT.

V usage is TRBV21-1 and J usage is TRBJ2-3; the table's TRBD2 call for D was not verified on the DNA. TRBV21-1 is flagged as a pseudogene. The CDR3 extends over 18 amino acids. This CDR3 reads CASSKRSGLATSTDTQYF. CDR3 coding DNA: TGTGCCAGCAGCAAACGCTCGGGACTAGCGACTTCCACAGATACGCAGTATTTT.

V and J are TRBV6-5 and TRBJ1-3; D unresolved. The CDR3 sequence is 16 residues long. Trimming took 2 bases from V and 4 from J, leaving 15 bases between them. CDR1 is MNHEY and CDR2 is SVGAGI in the germline V gene. The CDR3 protein is CASSYRRGWSGNTIYF. DNA for the CDR3: TGTGCCAGCAGTTACCGTCGGGGATGGTCCGGAAACACCATATATTTT.

This chain links TRBV29-1 with TRBJ2-3, with 8 nucleotides matching TRBD2. CDR1 and CDR2 from the germline V gene are SQVTM and ANQGSEA. V shed 0 bases, J shed 2 bases, and the junction held 10 bases outside the gene matches. CDR3 length equals 17 residues. The CDR3 region is CSVEDRGSGAYTDTQYF. The CDR3 bases are TGCAGCGTTGAAGATCGCGGTAGCGGGGCGTACACAGATACGCAGTATTTT.

The rearrangement uses TRBV19 and TRBJ1-1, with 7 positions matching TRBD1. With V trimmed by 5 bases and J by 3 bases, 15 bases remained unmatched. The germline V gene has CDR1 LNHDA and CDR2 SQIVND (reference sequence). This CDR3 has 17 residues. CDR3 amino acids: CASSSRRGLSEDTEAFF. DNA of the CDR3: TGTGCCAGTAGTTCTCGTAGGGGGCTTTCAGAGGACACTGAAGCTTTCTTT.

The chain carries TRBV5-1 and TRBJ2-5; 10 positions agree with TRBD2. Unmatched junction bases numbered 6, after V lost 2 bases and J lost 5 bases. Germline V gene lookup returns CDR1 SGHRS and CDR2 YFSETQ. This CDR3 comprises 15 residues. The CDR3 nucleotides are TGCGCCAGCAGCTTTAAGCGGGAGGGCCGGGAGACCCAGTACTTC. Encoded protein: CASSFKREGRETQYF.

V gene TRBV7-8 combines with J gene TRBJ2-3, with D unresolved. The V gene's germline CDR1 is SGHVS and CDR2 FQNEAQ. V was clipped by 5 bases and J by 9 bases, with 12 bases between them. This CDR3 comprises 12 residues. The CDR3 region has the DNA TGTGCCAGCAGCCCCCAGGCCCCAACGCAGTATTTT. Protein: CASSPQAPTQYF. The entire variable domain, with the rest obtained from reference TRBV7-8 and TRBJ2-3, is as follows: GAGVSQSPRYKVAKRGQDVALRCDPISGHVSLFWYQQALGQGPEFLTYFQNEAQLDKSGLPSDRFFAERPEGSVSTLKIQRTQQEDSAVYLCASSPQAPTQYFGPGTRLTVL.

Remarks on this clone: The limits of the CDR3 on the DNA are not certain, so only TCRdb's listed CDR3 is given. The chain couples TRBV28 to TRBJ2-7; the table's D call TRBD1 went unverified against the DNA. Per the germline V gene, CDR1 is MDHEN and CDR2 is SYDVKM. The CDR3 spans 17 residues, counting both ends. The CDR3 region is CASSFGAGTGSSYEQYF.

In DNA form, the CDR3 reads TGTGCCAGCAGTGACGGACAGGGCACTGAAGCTTTCTTT. Translation: CASSDGQGTEAFF. The gene calls are TRBV21-1 and TRBJ1-1; the D call in the table, TRBD1, was not verified against the DNA. TRBV21-1 is reported as a pseudogene. This CDR3 region has 13 residues.

This clone turned up a few times. The rearrangement joins TRBV27 to TRBJ2-1; TRBD2 agrees at 8 bases. CDR1 MNHEY and CDR2 SMNVEV come from the germline V gene (reference sequence). V trimming: 4 bases; J trimming: 7 bases; junction bases outside the gene matches: 6. The CDR3 has 14 residues. The CDR3 sequence: CASSWQGGRNEQFF. In DNA, the CDR3 is TGTGCCAGCAGTTGGCAGGGCGGGAGGAATGAGCAGTTCTTC.

The chain has TRBV28 and TRBJ2-7; 7 bases align to TRBD1. With 2 bases clipped from V and 5 bases from J, the junction kept 9 bases outside the gene matches. This CDR3 contains 15 residues. Germline V gene data show CDR1 as MDHEN and CDR2 as SYDVKM. The CDR3 reads CASSLKATGQHEQYF. The CDR3 DNA is TGTGCCAGCAGTTTAAAGGCGACAGGGCAGCACGAGCAGTACTTC.

This chain links TRBV2 with TRBJ2-2; 7 bases are shared with TRBD1. Trimming took 6 bases from V and 0 from J; bases not matched to a gene: 7. CDR3 length: 16 residues. Germline-derived CDR1 and CDR2 are SNHLY and FYNNEI. Here the CDR3 DNA reads TGTGCCAGCAGCGAGTTTGGACAGGCGAACACCGGGGAGCTGTTTTTT. It is translated as CASSEFGQANTGELFF.

V and J are TRBV19 and TRBJ2-7; D may be TRBD2 (5 bases). CDR1 LNHDA and CDR2 SQIVND come from the germline V gene (reference sequence). Trimming stripped 0 bases from V and 2 bases from J, with 11 bases between. This CDR3 spans 15 amino acids. As DNA, the CDR3 is TGTGCCAGTAGTATAGATCTGAGAGGGACCTACGAGCAGTACTTC. This codes for CASSIDLRGTYEQYF.

V gene TRBV5-5 combines with J gene TRBJ1-5, with a tentative D call TRBD1 (6 bases). The CDR3 has 17 residues. Germline V gene data show CDR1 as SGHKS and CDR2 as YYEKEE (reference sequence). The V end was cut by 0 bases, the J end by 5 bases, with 18 bases between. CDR3 loop: CASSLDRNLGAYQPQHF. In DNA form, the CDR3 reads TGTGCCAGCAGCTTGGATCGCAATCTGGGGGCGTATCAGCCCCAGCATTTT.

The chain uses TRBV5-4 and TRBJ2-1; D remains ambiguous. There are 16 residues in the CDR3. The germline V gene encodes CDR1 SGHNT and CDR2 YYREEE (reference sequence). V lost 1 base to trimming and J lost 0 bases, with 11 bases between them. The chain's CDR3 is CASSLSIASSYNEQFF. In DNA, the CDR3 is TGTGCCAGCAGCTTGTCTATCGCGAGCTCCTACAATGAGCAGTTCTTC.

The chain has TRBV6-4 and TRBJ1-1, with D possibly TRBD1 on 5 matching bases. V was trimmed by 7 bases and J by 3 bases, leaving 9 bases between them. Germline values: CDR1 MRHNA, CDR2 SNTAGT. The CDR3 runs to 12 residues. The CDR3 is CASTWGDTEAFF. CDR3 nucleotides: TGTGCCAGCACCTGGGGCGACACTGAAGCTTTCTTT.

The chain links TRBV27 to TRBJ1-2; D is perhaps TRBD1 (5 bases). Germline values: CDR1 MNHEY, CDR2 SMNVEV (reference sequence). The V end lost 2 bases, the J end lost 2 bases, and 12 bases lay between the germline ends. The CDR3 has 15 residues. CDR3 protein: CASSLAGGRNYGYTF. The DNA for the CDR3 is TGTGCCAGCAGTTTAGCCGGGGGGAGGAACTATGGCTACACCTTC.

The J gene is TRBJ2-7, the V gene TRBV18, with 12 bases that match TRBD2. The CDR3 loop spans 16 amino acids. The V gene's germline CDR1 is KGHSH and CDR2 LQKENI. V lost 3 bases to trimming and J lost 2 bases; unmatched junction nucleotides: 5. CDR3 amino acids: CASSPRTSGNAYEQYF. The CDR3 nucleotides read TGTGCCAGCTCACCTAGGACTAGCGGGAACGCCTACGAGCAGTACTTC. Full variable domain (remainder filled in from reference TRBV18 and TRBJ2-7): NAGVMQNPRHLVRRRGQEARLRCSPMKGHSHVYWYRQLPEEGLKFMVYLQKENIIDESGMPKERFSAEFPKEGPSILRIQQVVRGDSAAYFCASSPRTSGNAYEQYFGPGTRLTVT.

The V and J genes are TRBV10-1 and TRBJ2-2; D is perhaps TRBD1 (6 bases). Germline lookup yields CDR1 WNHNN and CDR2 SYGVQD (reference sequence). The length of the CDR3 is 15 residues. Trimming pared 5 bases from V and 1 base from J, leaving 11 bases between. The DNA for the CDR3 is TGCGCCAGCAGTTCCAGGGGAAAGAACACCGGGGAGCTGTTTTTT. It encodes CASSSRGKNTGELFF.

The rearrangement joins TRBV29-1 to TRBJ2-3; 7 nucleotides match TRBD2. V gave up 4 bases and J gave up 2 bases; unmatched junction bases: 6. Germline V lookup: CDR1 SQVTM, CDR2 ANQGSEA. The CDR3 spans 14 residues. The CDR3 DNA reads as TGCAGCGTTGTGCTAGCGGACTACACAGATACGCAGTATTTT. Its translation: CSVVLADYTDTQYF.

In its sample, this clone was seen once. The rearrangement links TRBV4-2 to TRBJ2-1; 8 bases fit TRBD1. The CDR3 contains 20 residues. V dropped 1 base and J dropped 8; count of bases not matched to a gene: 22. Germline CDR1 and CDR2: LGHNA and YNFKEQ. This CDR3 is CASSQVVLGVNVATGDEQFF. CDR3 nucleotides: TGTGCCAGCAGCCAAGTTGTCCTCGGAGTCAATGTTGCGACAGGGGATGAGCAGTTCTTC.

The J gene is TRBJ1-5, the V gene TRBV4-1; D gene unclear. Trimming took 0 bases from V and 7 from J, leaving 10 bases between them. The germline gives CDR1 MGHRA, CDR2 YSYEKL. This CDR3 comprises 14 residues. The CDR3 DNA is TGCGCCAGCAGCCAAGATCGGGTGGAGCAGCCCCAGCATTTT. It encodes CASSQDRVEQPQHF.

J is TRBJ2-7 and V is TRBV30; tentative D call: TRBD1 (5 bases). V was cut by 0 bases and J by 4 bases, with 13 bases left in between. CDR3 length: 14 amino acids. Germline lookup yields CDR1 GTSNPN and CDR2 SVGIG (reference sequence). As DNA, the CDR3 is TGTGCCTGGAGTGTGGGGCAAATTCGGTACGAGCAGTACTTC. It translates to CAWSVGQIRYEQYF.

The chain employs TRBV19 and TRBJ1-1, with a tentative D call TRBD1 (5 bases). Germline V gene data show CDR1 as LNHDA and CDR2 as SQIVND (reference sequence). The V gene lost 10 bases and the J gene lost 10 bases, with 25 bases spanning the gap. This CDR3 contains 14 residues. In nucleotides, the CDR3 is TGTGCCACCTCCAGGGCCGGGAGAAACCTGGTAGCTTTCTTT. Translating it yields CATSRAGRNLVAFF.

The chain is built from TRBV5-8 and TRBJ2-1, with a tentative D call TRBD1 (6 bases). The CDR3 loop spans 16 amino acids. The ends were cut back, 1 base at V and 8 bases at J, with 19 bases in the middle. Germline values: CDR1 SGHTS, CDR2 YDEGEE. The CDR3 DNA is TGTGCCAGCAGCTTGAGTCGTCACAGGGTTTTAGATGAGCAGTTCTTC. Encoded protein: CASSLSRHRVLDEQFF.

By its share, this clone is medium-sized. The V and J genes are TRBV4-1 and TRBJ1-1; TRBD1 is a possible D gene (6 bases). The V end lost 5 bases, the J end lost 2 bases, and 12 bases lay between the germline ends. Germline loops: CDR1 MGHRA, CDR2 YSYEKL. The length of the CDR3 is 14 residues. CDR3 nucleotide sequence: TGCGCCAGCAGCGGACGGACAGAAAACACTGAAGCTTTCTTT. This encodes CASSGRTENTEAFF.

The chain is built from TRBV5-1 and TRBJ2-5, with D unclear. Looked up from germline, CDR1 is SGHRS and CDR2 is YFSETQ. Deletions cut 7 bases from V and 2 bases from J, with 9 bases between. The length of the CDR3 is 12 residues. The CDR3: CASSRTQETQYF. CDR3 sequence (DNA): TGCGCCAGCTCCAGAACACAAGAGACCCAGTACTTC.

V usage is TRBV19 and J usage is TRBJ1-1; possibly TRBD1 for D (5 bases). Per the germline V gene, CDR1 is LNHDA and CDR2 is SQIVND (reference sequence). The CDR3 is 15 amino acids. Trimming stripped 5 bases from V and 2 bases from J, with 15 bases between. The CDR3: CASSGGLTGNTEAFF. CDR3 nucleotides: TGTGCCAGTAGTGGGGGACTAACAGGCAACACTGAAGCTTTCTTT.